This T cell receptor beta chain was recorded in a study of OX40 agonist ivuxolimab in advanced cancers. Study-level information: Patients with hepatocellular carcinoma, melanoma, renal cell or head and neck cancer made up the dose-escalation patients. The mean age was approximately 56 years, ranging from about 20 to 79, with under 90% of participants male. Having had anti-PD-1, anti-PD-L1 or anti-CTLA-4 therapy before was allowed, and roughly 39% had some.

Germline CDR1 and CDR2: GTSNPN and SVGIG (reference sequence). The CDR3 is 13 residues long. Deletions cut 1 base from V and 2 bases from J, with 8 bases between. Assay used: immunoSEQ multiplex PCR; TCRdb lists only in-frame clones, some missing. There are some 77,000 clones in the sample; around 80% occur only once, and 0.76% lies in the top ten. The TCR originated in an adult with an advanced solid tumor such as melanoma, head and neck, liver or kidney cancer. The sample in question was CD4+ or CD8+ T cells sorted from blood, obtained in a trial of the OX40 agonist ivuxolimab. The chain links TRBV30 to TRBJ1-2; D possibly corresponds to TRBD1 (6 bases). For the CDR3, the DNA is TGTGCCTGGAGTGGGGACAACAACTATGGCTACACCTTC. Its translation: CAWSGDNNYGYTF.